Included here is one T cell receptor beta chain sequence, with context. Other DNA sequences in the same sample also yield this CDR3. CDR1 and CDR2 (germline): SGHRS, YFSETQ. Between the trimmed V and J ends, which lost 4 bases and 1 base, there was a span of 8 bases. CDR3 length: 13 amino acids. This sample stems from a study of blood T cell repertoires in COVID-19. Overall study context: COVID-19 samples from acute and convalescent phases originated in the United States, Italy and Spain. In each case, the material was cDNA or gDNA derived from T cells, B-cell-depleted T cells, or PBMCs.

Here immunoSEQ multiplex PCR was the method, and the copy in TCRdb shows in-frame clones only, minus some. The sample carries 200,000 or so clones, 65% to 85% recorded once. This rearrangement joins TRBV5-1 to TRBJ1-1; no clear D gene. Material for sequencing was peripheral blood. This TCR was recovered from a man aged 55 to 70 with active or convalescent COVID-19. The chain's CDR3 is CASSRGRNTEAFF. In nucleotides, the CDR3 is TGCGCCAGCAGCCGAGGGAGGAACACTGAAGCTTTCTTT.